This T cell receptor (beta chain) was documented in a study of vaccination and CD4 T cells after COVID-19. Study-wide background: Six men and four women formed the convalescents, two being Hispanic. Investigators took post-vaccine samples a median 72 days after dose two, within a range of 14 to 241.

The CDR3 is made up of 14 amino acids. Trimming removed 4 bases from V and 2 bases from J, with 10 bases in between. Per the germline V gene, CDR1 is SNHLY and CDR2 is FYNNEI. Time point meaning: late sampling 161 to 241 days after vaccination in a few convalescent patients. Sample treatment: roughly nine-day PBMC culture with coronavirus spike peptide pools or control peptides (ViraFEST assay). To note about this clonotype: Its specificity is unknown.

Cultured CD4+ T-cell DNA underwent Oncomine TCR Beta short-read sequencing. A single record per CDR3 protein comes from TCRdb applying MiXCR to the PCR reads. Of 20,000 to 25,000 distinct CDR3 sequences in the sample, about 43% are singletons; the top ten hold about 12%. Sequenced here: CD4+ T cells from blood, cultured in vitro, sampled about 7 months after SARS-CoV-2 vaccination. The V gene is TRBV2, the J gene TRBJ2-3, with D unresolved. The sequence derives from a human donor who had recovered from COVID-19. The CDR3 nucleotides are TGTGCCAGCAGTGCCCTAGTCATCACAGATACGCAGTATTTT. It codes for CASSALVITDTQYF.